The 23 T cell receptor beta chains below were found in one sample sequenced in a study of blood T cell repertoires in COVID-19. Measured with immunoSEQ multiplex PCR; TCRdb has only the in-frame clones, and not every one. The data hold about 370,000 clones, with about 87% observed a single time. Input material: peripheral blood. The receptors were sampled from a woman aged 30 to 39 with COVID-19, enrolled during active disease.

The chain employs TRBV28 and TRBJ2-1; the match to TRBD2 covers 14 bases. Germline V lookup: CDR1 MDHEN, CDR2 SYDVKM. Trimming removed 5 bases from V and 7 bases from J; junction bases left unmatched: 4. The CDR3 consists of 15 residues. The CDR3, as DNA: TGTGCCAGCAGTGAGACTAGCGGGAGGGGGAATGAGCAGTTCTTC. Its translation is CASSETSGRGNEQFF.

The chain uses TRBV11-2 and TRBJ2-7, with D possibly TRBD1 on 5 matching bases. CDR3 length equals 16 residues. Trimming took 5 bases from V and 2 from J, leaving 19 bases between them. CDR1 is SGHAT and CDR2 is FQNNGV in the germline V gene. The CDR3 nucleotides are TGTGCCAGCAGCGCCCGACAGATACTTTCTACCTACGAGCAGTACTTC. As protein: CASSARQILSTYEQYF.

This clone was seen a few times. The chain recombines TRBV15 with TRBJ1-2; 12 bases match TRBD1. The CDR3 has 14 residues. Losses at the gene ends were 1 base for V and 8 bases for J; bases not matched to a gene: 2. Per germline, CDR1 LNHNV and CDR2 YYDKDF (reference sequence). Written as DNA, the CDR3 is TGTGCCACCAGCAGAGGAGGGACAGGGGGCGGCTACACCTTC. Translating gives CATSRGGTGGGYTF.

The chain links TRBV2 to TRBJ1-5, with D perhaps TRBD1 (6 bases). In germline, CDR1 is SNHLY, CDR2 FYNNEI. V lost 2 bases, J lost 0 bases, and 8 bases lay in between. The CDR3 consists of 15 residues. The CDR3 loop is CASSEQTGSNQPQHF. In DNA, the CDR3 is TGTGCCAGCAGTGAACAGACAGGTAGCAATCAGCCCCAGCATTTT.

The rearrangement joins TRBV30 to TRBJ2-3; 7 nucleotides align to TRBD2. Per germline, CDR1 GTSNPN and CDR2 SVGIG (reference sequence). This CDR3 is 12 amino acids long. J lost 11 bases, V lost 2 bases, and 7 bases had no gene match. CDR3 loop: CAWSLGPGGQYF. The CDR3 DNA is TGTGCCTGGAGTCTTGGACCGGGGGGGCAGTATTTT.

The rearrangement joins TRBV4-1 to TRBJ2-7, with D perhaps matching TRBD1 (6 bases). V lost 0 bases, J lost 1 base, and 7 bases lay in between. The CDR3 has 14 amino acids. Germline V gene data show CDR1 as MGHRA and CDR2 as YSYEKL. The CDR3 DNA follows: TGCGCCAGCAGCCAAGAGCAGGGGTCCTACGAGCAGTACTTC. Protein sequence: CASSQEQGSYEQYF.

The rearrangement uses TRBV11-3 and TRBJ2-1; TRBD2 matches at 10 bases. Germline CDR1 reads SGHNT; CDR2 reads YENEEA. J gave up 5 bases and V 2 bases, and 15 bases lay outside the gene matches. This CDR3 region has 19 residues. The CDR3 protein is CASSLSRLAGARINNEQFF. In nucleotides, the CDR3 is TGTGCCAGCAGCTTATCTAGGCTAGCGGGAGCTCGGATTAACAATGAGCAGTTCTTC.

This chain links TRBV4-1 with TRBJ1-2; tentatively, D is TRBD1 (5 bases). The CDR3 contains 15 residues. CDR1 and CDR2 from the germline V gene are MGHRA and YSYEKL. Trimming removed 0 bases from V and 5 bases from J, with 13 bases in between. The CDR3: CASSQEVGPGYGYTF. As DNA, the CDR3 is TGCGCCAGCAGCCAAGAGGTGGGGCCTGGGTATGGCTACACCTTC.

The chain recombines TRBV28 with TRBJ2-2; D is possibly TRBD1 (5 bases). Germline CDR1 and CDR2: MDHEN and SYDVKM. The CDR3 contains 11 residues. Trimming removed 3 bases at V and 13 bases at J, with 9 bases between. The CDR3 reads CASSLTARLFF. The CDR3 nucleotides read TGTGCCAGCAGTTTGACAGCCCGGCTGTTTTTT.

The V and J genes are TRBV29-1 and TRBJ1-1, with 7 bases fitting TRBD1. This CDR3 contains 11 residues. CDR1 is SQVTM, CDR2 ANQGSEA, per germline. As DNA, the CDR3 is TGCAGGGTCATCAGGGGGACTGAAGCTTTCTTT. Translated: CRVIRGTEAFF.

The sample holds one count of this clone. The genes are TRBV18 and TRBJ2-3, with a weak D call TRBD2 (5 bases). The length of the CDR3 is 16 residues. Trimming shortened V by 3 bases and J by 0 bases, and 13 bases separated the two germline ends. In germline, CDR1 is KGHSH, CDR2 LQKENI. The chain's CDR3 is CASSPRTGGSTDTQYF. In DNA form, the CDR3 reads TGTGCCAGCTCACCTCGGACTGGAGGTAGCACAGATACGCAGTATTTT. The complete variable domain, with remaining parts taken from reference TRBV18 and TRBJ2-3, reads NAGVMQNPRHLVRRRGQEARLRCSPMKGHSHVYWYRQLPEEGLKFMVYLQKENIIDESGMPKERFSAEFPKEGPSILRIQQVVRGDSAAYFCASSPRTGGSTDTQYFGPGTRLTVL.

V usage is TRBV23-1 and J usage is TRBJ2-4; tentative D call: TRBD1 (5 bases). TRBV23-1 carries the ORF label, with uncertain function. The CDR3 extends over 14 amino acids. Trimming took 8 bases from V and 5 from J, leaving 16 bases between them. The CDR3 protein is CASARVSVENIQYF. The CDR3, as DNA: TGCGCCAGCGCCAGGGTGTCGGTTGAAAACATTCAGTACTTC.

The V and J genes are TRBV3-1 (or the pseudogene TRBV3-2) and TRBJ1-3; no reliable D call. V was shortened by 4 bases and J by 4 bases, with 5 bases between the two germline ends. Germline CDR1 LGHDT, CDR2 YNNKEL (reference sequence). The CDR3 length is 12 residues. The CDR3 DNA is TGTGCCAGCAGCCCCCAGGGAAACACCATATATTTT. Translating gives CASSPQGNTIYF.

V and J are TRBV18 and TRBJ2-3, with a weak D call TRBD1 (5 bases). Per the germline V gene, CDR1 is KGHSH and CDR2 is LQKENI. Deletions cut 8 bases from V and 0 bases from J, with 12 bases between. This CDR3 contains 14 residues. CDR3 in DNA: TGTGCCAGCACGACAGTCCTAAGCACAGATACGCAGTATTTT. Its translation is CASTTVLSTDTQYF.

This chain connects TRBV19 to TRBJ2-1; 11 bases are shared with TRBD2. Looked up from germline, CDR1 is LNHDA and CDR2 is SQIVND (reference sequence). The CDR3 runs to 14 residues. V was pared by 5 bases and J by 7 bases, with 4 bases of the junction left unmatched. The CDR3 DNA reads TGTGCCAGTAGTGTTAGCGGGAGGGATAATGAGCAGTTCTTC. Encoded protein: CASSVSGRDNEQFF.

This chain links TRBV12-3 or TRBV12-4 with TRBJ2-7, with 7 bases that match TRBD1. The length of the CDR3 is 13 residues. The trim removed 3 bases at V and 5 bases at J, leaving 4 bases unmatched. CDR3 sequence: CASSFTGVHEQYF. CDR3 bases: TGTGCCAGCAGTTTTACAGGGGTTCACGAGCAGTACTTC.

The chain employs TRBV24-1 and TRBJ2-3, with D possibly being TRBD2 (6 bases). Germline V lookup: CDR1 KGHDR, CDR2 SFDVKD. The CDR3 loop spans 16 amino acids. With 3 bases removed from V and 0 bases from J, the gap between germline ends came to 12 bases. CDR3 DNA sequence: TGTGCCACCAGTGATCGGTCTAGCGTTAGCACAGATACGCAGTATTTT. It translates to CATSDRSSVSTDTQYF.

The chain joins TRBV5-1 to TRBJ2-1, with TRBD1 matching over 10 bases. The V gene's germline CDR1 is SGHRS and CDR2 YFSETQ. The CDR3 runs to 16 residues. Trimming cost V 0 bases and J 4 bases; bases outside gene matches: 4. The CDR3 nucleotides read TGCGCCAGCAGCTTGGGTCCGGGACAGGGGTACAATGAGCAGTTCTTC. Amino acids: CASSLGPGQGYNEQFF.

The J gene is TRBJ2-1, the V gene TRBV3-1 (or the pseudogene TRBV3-2); 11 bases are shared with TRBD2. The CDR3 is 15 residues long. Per the germline V gene, CDR1 is LGHDT and CDR2 is YNNKEL (reference sequence). With 0 bases clipped from V and 9 bases from J, the junction kept 4 bases outside the gene matches. The CDR3 is CASSQELAGVGEQFF. The CDR3 DNA reads TGTGCCAGCAGCCAAGAACTAGCGGGAGTCGGTGAGCAGTTCTTC.

This chain links TRBV5-8 with TRBJ1-6; weak D call: TRBD1 (5 bases). Germline V gene lookup returns CDR1 SGHTS and CDR2 YDEGEE. Trimming pared 0 bases from V and 9 bases from J, leaving 19 bases between. The CDR3 runs 17 residues. The CDR3 DNA reads as TGTGCCAGCAGCTTGGGTCCACGGGGCGGAGGGATTTCACCCCTCCACTTT. Translating it yields CASSLGPRGGGISPLHF.

The CDR3 nucleotides are TGTGCCAGCAGTTACTCCCGACAGGGCGCTTGGCCCCAGCATTTT. As protein: CASSYSRQGAWPQHF. V usage is TRBV6-5 and J usage is TRBJ1-5; 7 nucleotides line up with TRBD1. V gave up 0 bases and J gave up 9 bases; unmatched junction bases: 8. The CDR3 contains 15 residues. Germline CDR1 reads MNHEY; CDR2 reads SVGAGI.

V and J are TRBV10-2 and TRBJ2-7; D remains unclear. This CDR3 comprises 13 residues. Germline V gene lookup returns CDR1 WSHSY and CDR2 SAAADI. V shed 4 bases and J shed 7 bases, with 14 bases lying between them. The CDR3 coding sequence is TGCGCCAGCAGTGCGACTGCCCGCCTGGAGCAGTACTTC. Its translation is CASSATARLEQYF.

This chain uses TRBV28 with TRBJ2-1; 8 positions match TRBD1. Per the germline V gene, CDR1 is MDHEN and CDR2 is SYDVKM. This CDR3 comprises 16 residues. V lost 3 bases, J lost 6 bases, and 10 bases stayed unmatched. The CDR3, as DNA: TGTGCCAGCAGTTTCCTCCGGACAGGGCTAGTCAATGAGCAGTTCTTC. This encodes CASSFLRTGLVNEQFF.